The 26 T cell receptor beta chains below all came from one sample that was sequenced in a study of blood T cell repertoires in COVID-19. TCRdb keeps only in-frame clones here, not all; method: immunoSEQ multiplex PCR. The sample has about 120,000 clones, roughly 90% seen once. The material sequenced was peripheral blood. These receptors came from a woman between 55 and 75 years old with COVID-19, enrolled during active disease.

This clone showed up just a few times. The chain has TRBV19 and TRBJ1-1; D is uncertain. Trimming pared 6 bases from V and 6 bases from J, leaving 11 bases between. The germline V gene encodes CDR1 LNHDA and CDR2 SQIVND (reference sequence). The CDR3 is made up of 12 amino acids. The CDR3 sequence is CASSQRVSEAFF. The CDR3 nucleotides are TGTGCCAGTAGCCAAAGAGTTTCTGAAGCTTTCTTT.

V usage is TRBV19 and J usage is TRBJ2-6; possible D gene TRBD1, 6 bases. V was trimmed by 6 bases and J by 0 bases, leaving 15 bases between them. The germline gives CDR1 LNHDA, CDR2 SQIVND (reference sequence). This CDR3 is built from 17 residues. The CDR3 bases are TGTGCCAGTAGACAGGACAGCCTACTCTCTGGGGCCAACGTCCTGACTTTC. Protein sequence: CASRQDSLLSGANVLTF.

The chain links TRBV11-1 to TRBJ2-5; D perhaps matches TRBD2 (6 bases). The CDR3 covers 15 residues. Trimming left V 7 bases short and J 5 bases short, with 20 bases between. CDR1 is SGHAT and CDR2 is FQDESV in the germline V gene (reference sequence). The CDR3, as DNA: TGTGCCAGCAACCCGGGCCATGCGGGGCGGGAGACCCAGTACTTC. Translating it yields CASNPGHAGRETQYF.

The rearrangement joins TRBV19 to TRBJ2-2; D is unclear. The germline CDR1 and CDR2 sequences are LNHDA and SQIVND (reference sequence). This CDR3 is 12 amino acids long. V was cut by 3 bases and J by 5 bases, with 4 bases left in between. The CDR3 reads CASSISTGELFF. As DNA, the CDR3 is TGTGCCAGTAGTATTAGTACCGGGGAGCTGTTTTTT.

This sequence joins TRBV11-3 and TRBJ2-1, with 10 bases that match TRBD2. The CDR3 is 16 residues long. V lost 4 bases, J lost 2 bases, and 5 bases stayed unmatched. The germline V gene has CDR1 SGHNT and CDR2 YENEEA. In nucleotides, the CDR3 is TGTGCCAGCAGCTATGATAGCGGGGGGACCTACAATGAGCAGTTCTTC. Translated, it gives CASSYDSGGTYNEQFF.

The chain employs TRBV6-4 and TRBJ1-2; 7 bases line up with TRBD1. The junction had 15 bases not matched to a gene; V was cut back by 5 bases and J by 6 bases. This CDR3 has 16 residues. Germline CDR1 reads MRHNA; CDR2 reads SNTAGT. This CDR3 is CASSRQGGGGRHGYTF. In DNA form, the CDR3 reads TGTGCCAGCAGTCGGCAGGGGGGCGGCGGACGACATGGCTACACCTTC.

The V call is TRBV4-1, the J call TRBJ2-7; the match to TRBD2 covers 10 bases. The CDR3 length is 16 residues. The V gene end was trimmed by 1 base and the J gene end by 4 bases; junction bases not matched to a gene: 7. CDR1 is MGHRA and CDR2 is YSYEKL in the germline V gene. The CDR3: CASSQAGLAGEYEQYF. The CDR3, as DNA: TGCGCCAGCAGCCAAGCTGGGCTAGCGGGGGAGTACGAGCAGTACTTC.

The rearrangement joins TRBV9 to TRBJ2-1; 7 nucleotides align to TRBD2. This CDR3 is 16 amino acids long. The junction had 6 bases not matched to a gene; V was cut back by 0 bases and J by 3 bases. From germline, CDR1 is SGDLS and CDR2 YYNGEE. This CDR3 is CASSVGASGHYNEQFF. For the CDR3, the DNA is TGTGCCAGCAGCGTAGGGGCTAGCGGCCACTACAATGAGCAGTTCTTC.

The CDR3, as DNA: TGTGCCAGCAGCGTAGTCCCCGTAGATACGCAGTATTTT. It encodes CASSVVPVDTQYF. This sequence joins TRBV9 and TRBJ2-3; D not certain. Trimming stripped 0 bases from V and 5 bases from J, with 7 bases between. In germline, CDR1 is SGDLS, CDR2 YYNGEE. CDR3 length: 13 residues.

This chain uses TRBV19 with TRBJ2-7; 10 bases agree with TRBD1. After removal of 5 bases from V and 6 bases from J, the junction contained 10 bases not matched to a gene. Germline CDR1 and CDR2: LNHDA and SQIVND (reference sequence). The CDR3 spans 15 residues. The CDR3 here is CASSVTGQGSFEQYF. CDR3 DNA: TGTGCCAGTAGTGTGACGGGACAGGGGTCTTTCGAGCAGTACTTC.

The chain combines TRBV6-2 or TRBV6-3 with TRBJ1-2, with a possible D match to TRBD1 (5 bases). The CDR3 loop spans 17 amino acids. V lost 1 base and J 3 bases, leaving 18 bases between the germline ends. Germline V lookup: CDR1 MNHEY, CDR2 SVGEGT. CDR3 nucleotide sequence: TGTGCCAGCAGTTACTTCCCGACAGAGCTAGATTACTATGGCTACACCTTC. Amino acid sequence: CASSYFPTELDYYGYTF.

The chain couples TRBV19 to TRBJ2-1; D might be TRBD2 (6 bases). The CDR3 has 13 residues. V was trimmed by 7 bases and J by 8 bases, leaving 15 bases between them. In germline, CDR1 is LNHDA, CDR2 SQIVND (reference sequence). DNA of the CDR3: TGTGCCAGTACGCCTAGCGTTGGCCATGAGCAGTTCTTC. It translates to CASTPSVGHEQFF.

This chain's CDR3 is CASSKGAGTGSHNEQFF. The CDR3 DNA sequence: TGTGCCAGCAGCAAAGGCGCCGGGACAGGGTCGCACAATGAGCAGTTCTTC. The chain couples TRBV21-1 to TRBJ2-1; the table's D call of TRBD1 was not tested on the DNA. TRBV21-1 is classified as a pseudogene. This CDR3 has 17 residues.

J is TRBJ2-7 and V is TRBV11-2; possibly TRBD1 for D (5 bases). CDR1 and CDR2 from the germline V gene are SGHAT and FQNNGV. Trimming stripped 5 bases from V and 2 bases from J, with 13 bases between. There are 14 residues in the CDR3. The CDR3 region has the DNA TGTGCCAGCAGCACCAACAGGCGGCCCTACGAGCAGTACTTC. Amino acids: CASSTNRRPYEQYF.

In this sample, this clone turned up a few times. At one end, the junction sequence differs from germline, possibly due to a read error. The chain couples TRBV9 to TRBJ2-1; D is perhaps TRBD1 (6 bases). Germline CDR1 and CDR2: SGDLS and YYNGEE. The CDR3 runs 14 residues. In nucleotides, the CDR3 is TGTGCCAGCAGCGTAGCAGGGGTCTACGATGAGCAGTTCTTC. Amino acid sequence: CASSVAGVYDEQFF. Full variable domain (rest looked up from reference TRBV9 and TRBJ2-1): DSGVTQTPKHLITATGQRVTLRCSPRSGDLSVYWYQQSLDQGLQFLIQYYNGEERAKGNILERFSAQQFPDLHSELNLSSLELGDSALYFCASSVAGVYDEQFFGPGTRLTVL.

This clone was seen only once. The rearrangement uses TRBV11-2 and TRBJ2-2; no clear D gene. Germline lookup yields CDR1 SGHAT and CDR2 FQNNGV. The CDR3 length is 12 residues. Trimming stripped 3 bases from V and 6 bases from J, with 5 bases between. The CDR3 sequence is CASSFQAGELFF. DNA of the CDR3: TGTGCCAGCAGCTTCCAGGCCGGGGAGCTGTTTTTT.

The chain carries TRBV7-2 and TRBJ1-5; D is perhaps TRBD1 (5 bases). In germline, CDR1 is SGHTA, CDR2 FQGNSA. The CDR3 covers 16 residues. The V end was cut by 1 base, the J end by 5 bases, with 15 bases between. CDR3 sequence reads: CASSLGGRQLHQPQHF. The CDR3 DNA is TGTGCCAGCAGCTTAGGGGGAAGACAGCTCCATCAGCCCCAGCATTTT. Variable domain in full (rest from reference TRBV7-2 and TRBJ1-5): GAGVSQSPSNKVTEKGKDVELRCDPISGHTALYWYRQSLGQGLEFLIYFQGNSAPDKSGLPSDRFSAERTGGSVSTLTIQRTQQEDSAVYLCASSLGGRQLHQPQHFGDGTRLSIL.

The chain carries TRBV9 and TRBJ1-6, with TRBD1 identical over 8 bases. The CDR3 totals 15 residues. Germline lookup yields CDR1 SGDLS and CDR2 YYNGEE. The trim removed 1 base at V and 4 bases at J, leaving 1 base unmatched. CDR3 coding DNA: TGTGCCAGCAGCGTACAGGGGGCTTATAATTCACCCCTCCACTTT. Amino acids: CASSVQGAYNSPLHF.

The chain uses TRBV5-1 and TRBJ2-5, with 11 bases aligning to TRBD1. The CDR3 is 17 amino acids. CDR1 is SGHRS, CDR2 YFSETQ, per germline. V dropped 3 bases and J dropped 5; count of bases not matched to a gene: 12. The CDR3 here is CASSSSGTGGVGETQYF. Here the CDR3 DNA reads TGCGCCAGCAGCTCATCCGGGACAGGGGGTGTCGGGGAGACCCAGTACTTC.

CDR3 nucleotides: TGTGCCAGCTCACCGTTTGACTCGGCAGGGGTGAATGAGCAGTTCTTC. It encodes CASSPFDSAGVNEQFF. The gene calls are TRBV18 and TRBJ2-1; maybe TRBD1 (6 bases). This CDR3 contains 16 residues. Germline CDR1 and CDR2: KGHSH and LQKENI. Trimming removed 3 bases at V and 7 bases at J, with 19 bases between.

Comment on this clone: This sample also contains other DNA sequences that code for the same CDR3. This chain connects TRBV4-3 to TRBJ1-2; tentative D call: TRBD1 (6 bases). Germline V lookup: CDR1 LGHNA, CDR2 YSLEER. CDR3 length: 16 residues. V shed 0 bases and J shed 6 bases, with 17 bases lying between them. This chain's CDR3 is CASSQEVGGRKDGYTF. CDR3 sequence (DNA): TGCGCCAGCAGCCAAGAGGTGGGGGGGCGCAAAGATGGCTACACCTTC.

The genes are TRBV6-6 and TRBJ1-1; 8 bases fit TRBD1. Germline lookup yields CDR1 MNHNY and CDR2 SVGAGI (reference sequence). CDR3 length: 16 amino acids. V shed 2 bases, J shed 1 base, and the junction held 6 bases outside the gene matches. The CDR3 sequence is CASSYGLGQGNTEAFF. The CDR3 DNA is TGTGCCAGCAGTTACGGACTAGGACAGGGGAACACTGAAGCTTTCTTT.

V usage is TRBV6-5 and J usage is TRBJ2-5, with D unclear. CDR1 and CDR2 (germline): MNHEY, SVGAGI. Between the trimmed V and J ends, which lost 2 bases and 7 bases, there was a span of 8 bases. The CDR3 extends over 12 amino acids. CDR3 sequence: CASSYTTGTQYF. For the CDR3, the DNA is TGTGCCAGCAGTTACACTACCGGGACCCAGTACTTC.

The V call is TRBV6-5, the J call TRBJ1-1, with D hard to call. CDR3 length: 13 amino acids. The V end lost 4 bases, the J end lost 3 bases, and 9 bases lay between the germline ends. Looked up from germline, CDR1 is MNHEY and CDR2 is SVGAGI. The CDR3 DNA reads TGTGCCAGCAGTTTCCGACGGGACACTGAAGCTTTCTTT. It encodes CASSFRRDTEAFF.

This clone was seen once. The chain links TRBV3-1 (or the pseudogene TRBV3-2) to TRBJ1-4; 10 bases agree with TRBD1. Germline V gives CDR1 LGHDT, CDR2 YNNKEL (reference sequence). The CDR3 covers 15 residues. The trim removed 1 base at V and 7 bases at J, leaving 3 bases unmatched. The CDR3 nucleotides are TGTGCCAGCAGCCAAGTGGGACAGGGGAGTGAAAAACTGTTTTTT. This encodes CASSQVGQGSEKLFF.

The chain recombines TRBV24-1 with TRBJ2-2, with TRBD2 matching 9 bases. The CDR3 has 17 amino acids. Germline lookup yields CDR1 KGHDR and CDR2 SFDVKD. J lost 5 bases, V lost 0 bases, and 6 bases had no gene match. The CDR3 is CATSDLAGGPGTGELFF. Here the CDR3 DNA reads TGTGCCACCAGTGATTTGGCGGGGGGGCCGGGGACCGGGGAGCTGTTTTTT.